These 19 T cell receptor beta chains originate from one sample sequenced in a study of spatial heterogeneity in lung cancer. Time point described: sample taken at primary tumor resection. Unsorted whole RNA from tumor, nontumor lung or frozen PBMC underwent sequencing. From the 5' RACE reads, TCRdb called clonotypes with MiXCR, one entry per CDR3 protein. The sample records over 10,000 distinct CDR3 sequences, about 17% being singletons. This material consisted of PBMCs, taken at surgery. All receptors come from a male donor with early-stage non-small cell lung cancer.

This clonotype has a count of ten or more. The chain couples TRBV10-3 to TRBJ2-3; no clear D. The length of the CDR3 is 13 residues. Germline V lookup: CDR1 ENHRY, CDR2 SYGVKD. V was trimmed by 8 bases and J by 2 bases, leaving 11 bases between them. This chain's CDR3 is CAILGKATDTQYF. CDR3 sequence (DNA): TGTGCCATCCTCGGTAAAGCCACAGATACGCAGTATTTT.

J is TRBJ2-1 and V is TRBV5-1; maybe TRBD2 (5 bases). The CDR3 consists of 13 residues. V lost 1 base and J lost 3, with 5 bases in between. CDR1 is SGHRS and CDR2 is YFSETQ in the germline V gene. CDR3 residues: CASSLTSYNEQFF. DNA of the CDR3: TGCGCCAGCAGCTTGACTAGCTACAATGAGCAGTTCTTC.

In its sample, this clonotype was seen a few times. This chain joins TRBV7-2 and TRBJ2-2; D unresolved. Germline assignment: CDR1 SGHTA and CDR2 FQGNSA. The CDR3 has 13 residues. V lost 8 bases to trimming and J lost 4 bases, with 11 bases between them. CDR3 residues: CASRTRSTGELFF. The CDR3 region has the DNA TGTGCCAGCCGAACCAGGAGCACCGGGGAGCTGTTTTTT.

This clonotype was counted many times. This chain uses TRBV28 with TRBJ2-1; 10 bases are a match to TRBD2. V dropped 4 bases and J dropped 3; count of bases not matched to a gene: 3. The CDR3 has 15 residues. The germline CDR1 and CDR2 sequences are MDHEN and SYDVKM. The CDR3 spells CASSSGTSVYNEQFF. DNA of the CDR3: TGTGCCAGCAGTTCCGGGACTAGCGTCTACAATGAGCAGTTCTTC.

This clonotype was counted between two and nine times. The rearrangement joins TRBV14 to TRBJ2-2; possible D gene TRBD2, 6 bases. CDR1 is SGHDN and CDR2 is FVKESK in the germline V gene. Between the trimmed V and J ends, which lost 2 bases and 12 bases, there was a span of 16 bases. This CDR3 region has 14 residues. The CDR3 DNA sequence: TGTGCCAGCAGCCAAAACCCCGGGACTGGAAAGCTGTTTTTT. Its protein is CASSQNPGTGKLFF.

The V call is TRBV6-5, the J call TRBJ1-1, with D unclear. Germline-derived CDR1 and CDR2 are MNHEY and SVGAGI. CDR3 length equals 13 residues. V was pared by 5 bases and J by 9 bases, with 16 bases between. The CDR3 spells CASSLWGGKKAFF. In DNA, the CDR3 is TGTGCCAGCAGTCTCTGGGGAGGGAAGAAAGCTTTCTTT.

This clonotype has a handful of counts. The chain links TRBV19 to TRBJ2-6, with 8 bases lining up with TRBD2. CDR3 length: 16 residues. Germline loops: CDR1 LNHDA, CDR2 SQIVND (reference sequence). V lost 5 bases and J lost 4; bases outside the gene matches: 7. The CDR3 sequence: CASSAGGLLGANVLTF. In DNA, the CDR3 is TGTGCCAGTAGTGCGGGAGGACTATTGGGGGCCAACGTCCTGACTTTC.

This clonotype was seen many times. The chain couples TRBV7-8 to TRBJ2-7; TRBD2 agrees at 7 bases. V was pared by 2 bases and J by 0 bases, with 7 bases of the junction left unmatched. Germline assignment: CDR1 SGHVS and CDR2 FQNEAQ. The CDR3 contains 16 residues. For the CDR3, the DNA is TGTGCCAGCAGCTTAACTTTTAGCGGGCCCTCCTACGAGCAGTACTTC. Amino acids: CASSLTFSGPSYEQYF.

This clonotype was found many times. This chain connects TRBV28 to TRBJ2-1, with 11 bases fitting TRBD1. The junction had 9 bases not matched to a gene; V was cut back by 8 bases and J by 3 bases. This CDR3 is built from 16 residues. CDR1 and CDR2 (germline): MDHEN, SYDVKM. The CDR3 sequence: CASSSSGTGGYNEQFF. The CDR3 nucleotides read TGTGCCAGCTCATCTTCCGGGACAGGGGGCTACAATGAGCAGTTCTTC.

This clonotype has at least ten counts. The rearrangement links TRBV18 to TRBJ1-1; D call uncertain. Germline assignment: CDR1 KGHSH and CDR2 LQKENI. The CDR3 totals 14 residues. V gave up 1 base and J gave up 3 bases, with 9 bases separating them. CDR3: CASSPQGQDTEAFF. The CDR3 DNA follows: TGTGCCAGCTCACCACAGGGCCAGGACACTGAAGCTTTCTTT.

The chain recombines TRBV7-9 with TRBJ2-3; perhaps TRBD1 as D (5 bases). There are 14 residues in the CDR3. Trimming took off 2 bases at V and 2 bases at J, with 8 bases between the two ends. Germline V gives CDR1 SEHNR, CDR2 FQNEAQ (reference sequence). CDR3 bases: TGTGCCAGCAGCTTAAACAGGCCCACAGATACGCAGTATTTT. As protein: CASSLNRPTDTQYF.

The CDR3 loop reads CASSPSMSTEAFF. For the CDR3, the DNA is TGTGCCAGCAGCCCGTCGATGAGCACTGAAGCTTTCTTT. The V gene is TRBV3-1, the J gene TRBJ1-1; D is uncertain. CDR3 length: 13 amino acids. The V end was cut by 4 bases, the J end by 4 bases, with 10 bases between. CDR1 and CDR2 from the germline V gene are LGHDT and YNNKEL (reference sequence).

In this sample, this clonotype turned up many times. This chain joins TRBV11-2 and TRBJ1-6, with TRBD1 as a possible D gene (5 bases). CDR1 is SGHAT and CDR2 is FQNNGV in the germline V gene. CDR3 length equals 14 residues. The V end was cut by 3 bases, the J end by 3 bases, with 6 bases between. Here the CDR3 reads CASSFQGYNSPLHF. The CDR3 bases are TGTGCCAGCAGCTTTCAGGGCTATAATTCACCCCTCCACTTT.

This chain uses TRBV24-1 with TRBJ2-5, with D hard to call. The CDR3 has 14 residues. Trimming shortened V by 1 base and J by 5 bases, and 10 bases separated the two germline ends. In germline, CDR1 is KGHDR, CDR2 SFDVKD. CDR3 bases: TGTGCCACCAGTGATTTCGGTCGAGAGGAGACCCAGTACTTC. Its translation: CATSDFGREETQYF.

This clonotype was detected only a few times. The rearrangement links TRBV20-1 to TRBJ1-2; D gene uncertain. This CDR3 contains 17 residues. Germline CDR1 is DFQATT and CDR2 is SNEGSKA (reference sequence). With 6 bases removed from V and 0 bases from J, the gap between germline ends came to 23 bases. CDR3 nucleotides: TGCAGTGCCCCAGAGCCTTATACACGGCAAACTAACTATGGCTACACCTTC. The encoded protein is CSAPEPYTRQTNYGYTF.

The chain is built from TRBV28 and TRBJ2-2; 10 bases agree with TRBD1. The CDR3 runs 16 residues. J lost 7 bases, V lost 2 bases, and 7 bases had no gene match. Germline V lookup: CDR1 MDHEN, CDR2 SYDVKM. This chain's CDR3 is CASSLTGTGENGELFF. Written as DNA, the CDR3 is TGTGCCAGCAGTTTAACCGGGACAGGGGAAAACGGGGAGCTGTTTTTT.

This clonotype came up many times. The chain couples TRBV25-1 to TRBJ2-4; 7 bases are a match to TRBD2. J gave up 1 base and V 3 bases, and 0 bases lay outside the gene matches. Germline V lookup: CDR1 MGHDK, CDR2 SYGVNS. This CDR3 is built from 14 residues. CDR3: CASSDGGAKNIQYF. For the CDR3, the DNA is TGTGCCAGCAGTGACGGGGGGGCCAAAAACATTCAGTACTTC.

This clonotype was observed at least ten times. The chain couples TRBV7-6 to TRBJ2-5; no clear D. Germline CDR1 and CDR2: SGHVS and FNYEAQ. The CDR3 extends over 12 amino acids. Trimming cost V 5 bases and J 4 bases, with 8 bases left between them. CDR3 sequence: CASSPNRETQYF. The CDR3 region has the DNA TGTGCCAGCAGCCCTAACCGAGAGACCCAGTACTTC.

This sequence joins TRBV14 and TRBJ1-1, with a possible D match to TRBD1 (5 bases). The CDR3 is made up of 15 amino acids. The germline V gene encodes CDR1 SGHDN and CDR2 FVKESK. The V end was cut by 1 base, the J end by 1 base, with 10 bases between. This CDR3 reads CASSQGGSWNTEAFF. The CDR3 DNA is TGTGCCAGCAGCCAAGGGGGGAGCTGGAACACTGAAGCTTTCTTT.